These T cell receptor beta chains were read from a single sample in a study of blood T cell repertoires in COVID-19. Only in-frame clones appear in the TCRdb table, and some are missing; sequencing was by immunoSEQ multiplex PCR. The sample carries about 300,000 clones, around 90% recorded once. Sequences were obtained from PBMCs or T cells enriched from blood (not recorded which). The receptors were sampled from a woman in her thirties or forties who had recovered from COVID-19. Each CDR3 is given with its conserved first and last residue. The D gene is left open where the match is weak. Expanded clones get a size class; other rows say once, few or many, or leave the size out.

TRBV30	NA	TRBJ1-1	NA	CAWRGARTEAFF	TGTGCCTGGAGGGGGGCGCGCACTGAAGCTTTCTTT
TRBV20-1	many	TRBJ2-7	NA	CSASPSERRHEQYF	TGCAGTGCTAGTCCCTCGGAGAGGCGACACGAGCAGTACTTC
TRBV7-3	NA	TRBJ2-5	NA	CASSFTREETQYF	TGTGCCAGCAGCTTCACTAGAGAAGAGACCCAGTACTTC
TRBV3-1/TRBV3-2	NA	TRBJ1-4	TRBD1	CASSQEFRGPDRATNEKLFF	TGTGCCAGCAGCCAAGAATTTAGGGGGCCCGACAGAGCAACTAATGAAAAACTGTTTTTT
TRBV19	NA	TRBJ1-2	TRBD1	CASSARDRRVGGYTF	TGTGCCAGTAGTGCCCGGGACAGGCGTGTAGGTGGCTACACCTTC
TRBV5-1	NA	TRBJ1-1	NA	CASAPGTMNTEAFF	TGCGCCTCCGCTCCAGGGACAATGAACACTGAAGCTTTCTTT
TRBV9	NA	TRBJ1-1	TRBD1	CASSVATGEAFF	TGTGCCAGCAGCGTAGCTACAGGGGAGGCTTTCTTT
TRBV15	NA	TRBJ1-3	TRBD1	CATSRDRQGLRSGNTIYF	TGTGCCACCAGCAGAGACCGACAGGGATTGCGCTCTGGAAACACCATATATTTT
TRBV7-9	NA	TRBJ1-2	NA	CASSSSNYGYTF	TGTGCCAGCAGCTCATCTAACTATGGCTACACCTTC
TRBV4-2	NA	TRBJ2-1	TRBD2	CASSPAAGGRQFF	TGTGCCAGCAGCCCCGCGGCGGGAGGGCGGCAGTTCTTC
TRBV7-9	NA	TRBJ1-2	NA	CASSLAAGSSYGYTF	TGTGCCAGCAGCTTAGCGGCAGGCTCAAGCTATGGCTACACCTTC
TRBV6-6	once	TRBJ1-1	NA	CASSKLTEAFF	TGTGCCAGCAGTAAACTCACTGAAGCTTTCTTT
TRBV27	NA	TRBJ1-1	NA	CASRPVQGRDTEAFF	TGTGCCAGCAGACCCGTACAGGGACGGGACACTGAAGCTTTCTTT
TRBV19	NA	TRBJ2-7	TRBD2	CASSLASGTRFYEQYF	TGTGCCAGTAGTCTAGCCTCCGGGACTAGGTTCTACGAGCAGTACTTC
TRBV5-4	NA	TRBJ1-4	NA	CASSLASDNEKLFF	TGTGCCAGCAGCTTGGCGTCAGATAATGAAAAACTGTTTTTT
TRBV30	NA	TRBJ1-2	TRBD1	CAWRLPGQNNYGYTF	TGTGCCTGGAGGCTCCCGGGACAGAATAACTATGGCTACACCTTC
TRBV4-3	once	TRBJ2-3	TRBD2	CASSQNRLAGPFRDTQYF	TGCGCCAGCAGCCAAAATCGACTAGCGGGCCCCTTTCGAGATACGCAGTATTTT
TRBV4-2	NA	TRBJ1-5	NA	CASSQELENQPQHF	TGTGCCAGCAGCCAAGAACTAGAAAATCAGCCCCAGCATTTT
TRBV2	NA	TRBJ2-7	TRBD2	CASRVAGTYEQYF	TGTGCCAGTCGGGTAGCGGGGACCTACGAGCAGTACTTC
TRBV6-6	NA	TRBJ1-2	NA	CASSYPGAPNYGYTF	TGTGCCAGCAGTTACCCCGGAGCCCCTAACTATGGCTACACCTTC
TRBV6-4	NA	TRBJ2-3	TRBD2	CASSDSSGGSTDTQYF	TGTGCCAGCAGTGACTCGAGCGGGGGTAGCACAGATACGCAGTATTTT
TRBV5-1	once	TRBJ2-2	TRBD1	CASSLVGRGTGELFF	TGCGCCAGCAGCTTGGTCGGCAGGGGGACCGGGGAGCTGTTTTTT
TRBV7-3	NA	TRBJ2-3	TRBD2	CASSRQGLAGATDTQYF	TGTGCCAGCAGCCGCCAGGGACTAGCGGGGGCCACAGATACGCAGTATTTT